Reported below is one T cell receptor beta chain. This clonotype was observed a few times. The antigen this receptor binds is unknown. The sample holds no much larger clone one base away, and base qualities are not on file. This entry is derived from a study of liver allograft versus peripheral blood T cells (dated by TCRdb to 2020 to 2021). The study in broad terms: In liver transplant recipients, the study looked at T cell receptor repertoires in the peripheral blood and set them against the repertoires found within the transplanted livers.

The sequencing machine was an Illumina MiSeq. TCRdb ran its own pipeline on the public reads, namely fastp trimming at Q25 and MiXCR clone calling, and kept in-frame beta chains. Identical CDR3 protein sequences are pooled into one entry, listed with their most common genes and DNA. The sample data list 15,000 or so distinct CDR3 sequences, and 22% of these were observed just once. The biggest ten clones account for approximately 11% of the sample. CDR1 and CDR2, looked up from the germline V gene, are SGHTA and FQGNSA. Trimming removed 2 bases from V and 5 bases from J, leaving 13 bases between the germline ends. The CDR3 starts with the cysteine, ends with the phenylalanine, and has 15 residues. Only the CDR3 DNA stays, 45 bases, in frame from base 1. What the research found in general, with its limitations: T cell receptor repertoires inside liver allografts were reported to differ from those detected in peripheral blood.

This TCR was sampled from a human patient who had a liver transplant. Some T cells may derive from the graft donor when a transplant has been performed. The receptor chain draws on TRBV7-2 and TRBJ1-5; the D segment cannot be called with confidence. The nucleotide sequence reads TGTGCCAGCAGCTTAAAGTCTGGGGTGGATCAGCCCCAGCATTTT. The translation is CASSLKSGVDQPQHF.